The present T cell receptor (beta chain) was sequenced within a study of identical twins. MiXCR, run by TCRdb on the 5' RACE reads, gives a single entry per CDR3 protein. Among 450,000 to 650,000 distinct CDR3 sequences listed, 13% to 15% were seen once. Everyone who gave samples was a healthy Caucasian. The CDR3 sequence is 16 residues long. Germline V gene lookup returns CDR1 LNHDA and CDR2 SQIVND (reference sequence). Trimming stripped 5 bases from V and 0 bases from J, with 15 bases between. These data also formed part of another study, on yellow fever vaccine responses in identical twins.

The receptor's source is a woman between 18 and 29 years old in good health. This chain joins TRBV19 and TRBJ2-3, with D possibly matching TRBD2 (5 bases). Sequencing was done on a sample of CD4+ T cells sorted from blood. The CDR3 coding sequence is TGTGCCAGTAGTCCACGGGCAGCGGCTAGCACAGATACGCAGTATTTT. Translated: CASSPRAAASTDTQYF.